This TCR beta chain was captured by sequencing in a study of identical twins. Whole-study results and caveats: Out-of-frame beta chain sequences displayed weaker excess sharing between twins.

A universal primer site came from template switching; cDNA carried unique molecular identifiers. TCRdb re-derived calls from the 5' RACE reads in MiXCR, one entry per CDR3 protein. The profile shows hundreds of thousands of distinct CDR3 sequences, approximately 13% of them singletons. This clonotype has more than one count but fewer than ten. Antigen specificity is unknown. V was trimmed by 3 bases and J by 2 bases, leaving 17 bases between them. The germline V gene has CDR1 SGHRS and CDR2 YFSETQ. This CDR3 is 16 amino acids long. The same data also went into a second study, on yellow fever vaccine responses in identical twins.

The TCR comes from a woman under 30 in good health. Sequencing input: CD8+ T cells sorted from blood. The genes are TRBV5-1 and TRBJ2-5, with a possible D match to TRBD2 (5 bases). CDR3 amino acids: CASSSPREGRQETQYF. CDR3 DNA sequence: TGCGCCAGCAGCTCTCCAAGAGAGGGAAGGCAAGAGACCCAGTACTTC. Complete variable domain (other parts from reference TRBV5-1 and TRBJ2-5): KAGVTQTPRYLIKTRGQQVTLSCSPISGHRSVSWYQQTPGQGLQFLFEYFSETQRNKGNFPGRFSGRQFSNSRSEMNVSTLELGDSALYLCASSSPREGRQETQYFGPGTRLLVL.